These 13 T cell receptor beta chains originate from one sample sequenced in a study of cytomegalovirus exposure and HLA in healthy donors. The PCR used 60 Vbeta and 13 Jbeta primers. The assay was immunoSEQ multiplex PCR, and TCRdb's table has in-frame clones only and misses some. The repertoire consists of some 150,000 clones, with around four fifths occurring once and the leading ten covering roughly 1.3%. Sequenced material: PBMCs. All receptors derive from a woman in her forties or fifties in good health and CMV-seronegative.

The gene calls are TRBV10-2 and TRBJ1-1; D is uncertain. The V gene's germline CDR1 is WSHSY and CDR2 SAAADI. Trimming shortened V by 4 bases and J by 1 base, and 13 bases separated the two germline ends. This CDR3 is 15 amino acids long. The DNA of the CDR3 is TGCGCCAGCAGTGGACTTCTGACGCAGAACACTGAAGCTTTCTTT. It yields the protein CASSGLLTQNTEAFF.

This rearrangement joins TRBV6-5 to TRBJ1-2; D unresolved. The germline V gene encodes CDR1 MNHEY and CDR2 SVGAGI. V lost 0 bases and J lost 4, with 15 bases in between. CDR3 length: 16 amino acids. Written as DNA, the CDR3 is TGTGCCAGCAGTTACTCACCGCGAGAGGGCGTCTATGGCTACACCTTC. Its translation is CASSYSPREGVYGYTF.

A single count supports this clone. The chain carries TRBV7-2 and TRBJ2-1, with TRBD2 identical over 7 bases. V was pared by 3 bases and J by 0 bases, with 5 bases of the junction left unmatched. This CDR3 is 16 amino acids long. In germline, CDR1 is SGHTA, CDR2 FQGNSA. In DNA form, the CDR3 reads TGTGCCAGCAGCTTCACGGCTAGCGGCTCCTACAATGAGCAGTTCTTC. This gives the protein CASSFTASGSYNEQFF.

The rearrangement links TRBV28 to TRBJ2-7; possibly TRBD1 for D (6 bases). The CDR3 runs 13 residues. V lost 9 bases and J lost 1, with 13 bases in between. Germline CDR1 and CDR2: MDHEN and SYDVKM. CDR3 sequence reads: CASNGDISYEQYF. CDR3 nucleotides: TGTGCCAGTAATGGGGACATTTCCTACGAGCAGTACTTC.

The chain carries TRBV4-3 and TRBJ2-7, with TRBD1 identical over 9 bases. V dropped 2 bases and J dropped 7; count of bases not matched to a gene: 15. Germline CDR1 and CDR2: LGHNA and YSLEER. The CDR3 is 17 residues long. The CDR3, as DNA: TGCGCCAGCAGCCAAACACGGGACAGGGTCGTCGGGGGAGAGCAGTACTTC. Residues: CASSQTRDRVVGGEQYF.

The chain employs TRBV9 and TRBJ1-1; possible D gene TRBD1, 6 bases. Germline V lookup: CDR1 SGDLS, CDR2 YYNGEE. This CDR3 contains 13 residues. V lost 3 bases to trimming and J lost 6 bases, with 12 bases between them. The CDR3 spells CASSGTGLAEAFF. The DNA of the CDR3 is TGTGCCAGCAGCGGAACAGGGCTCGCTGAAGCTTTCTTT.

This chain links TRBV29-1 with TRBJ1-2, with 9 nucleotides matching TRBD1. J lost 7 bases, V lost 7 bases, and 4 bases had no gene match. The CDR3 is 11 residues long. Looked up from germline, CDR1 is SQVTM and CDR2 is ANQGSEA. The CDR3 loop reads CSAMTGGGYTF. In DNA form, the CDR3 reads TGCAGCGCCATGACAGGGGGTGGCTACACCTTC.

The chain couples TRBV5-1 to TRBJ1-1; tentative D call: TRBD1 (6 bases). Germline values: CDR1 SGHRS, CDR2 YFSETQ. V was pared by 4 bases and J by 2 bases, with 15 bases between. The CDR3 is 15 amino acids. The CDR3 sequence is CASSQEGGANTEAFF. Here the CDR3 DNA reads TGCGCCAGCAGCCAGGAGGGGGGGGCAAACACTGAAGCTTTCTTT.

A single count supports this clone. J is TRBJ1-3 and V is TRBV6-1; no definite D call. The CDR3 loop spans 16 amino acids. Germline V CDR1 and CDR2: MNHNS, SASEGT. V lost 2 bases and J 0 bases, leaving 11 bases between the germline ends. CDR3 protein: CASSEYAGSSGNTIYF. The DNA of the CDR3 is TGTGCCAGCAGTGAATACGCGGGAAGCTCTGGAAACACCATATATTTT.

The chain couples TRBV19 to TRBJ2-2; D is ambiguous. CDR3 length: 15 amino acids. CDR1 is LNHDA and CDR2 is SQIVND in the germline V gene (reference sequence). V lost 9 bases and J 3 bases, leaving 17 bases between the germline ends. The CDR3 sequence: CASNRWAHDTGELFF. Here the CDR3 DNA reads TGTGCCAGCAACCGGTGGGCCCATGACACCGGGGAGCTGTTTTTT.

This chain connects TRBV5-1 to TRBJ1-4, with 9 bases lining up with TRBD1. Germline-derived CDR1 and CDR2 are SGHRS and YFSETQ. There are 14 residues in the CDR3. The trim removed 6 bases at V and 8 bases at J, leaving 8 bases unmatched. The CDR3 here is CASKKQGAREKLFF. CDR3 DNA sequence: TGCGCCAGCAAAAAACAGGGGGCCAGGGAAAAACTGTTTTTT.

This clone appeared a single time. The V and J genes are TRBV11-3 and TRBJ2-5; D might be TRBD2 (5 bases). The CDR3 consists of 14 residues. Trimming pared 4 bases from V and 2 bases from J, leaving 11 bases between. Germline lookup yields CDR1 SGHNT and CDR2 YENEEA. The CDR3 nucleotides read TGTGCCAGCAGCTCATCTACGGGGCAAGAGACCCAGTACTTC. Translation gives CASSSSTGQETQYF. Supplemented by reference TRBV11-3 and TRBJ2-5, the full variable domain reads EAGVVQSPRYKIIEKKQPVAFWCNPISGHNTLYWYLQNLGQGPELLIRYENEEAVDDSQLPKDRFSAERLKGVDSTLKIQPAELGDSAVYLCASSSSTGQETQYFGPGTRLLVL.

This clone occurred a few times. V gene TRBV11-2 combines with J gene TRBJ1-4; D not certain. CDR3 length: 14 residues. CDR1 is SGHAT and CDR2 is FQNNGV in the germline V gene. V was shortened by 3 bases and J by 4 bases, with 9 bases between the two germline ends. The CDR3 DNA is TGTGCCAGCAGCTTTTCCGGGAGTAATGAAAAACTGTTTTTT. Residues: CASSFSGSNEKLFF.